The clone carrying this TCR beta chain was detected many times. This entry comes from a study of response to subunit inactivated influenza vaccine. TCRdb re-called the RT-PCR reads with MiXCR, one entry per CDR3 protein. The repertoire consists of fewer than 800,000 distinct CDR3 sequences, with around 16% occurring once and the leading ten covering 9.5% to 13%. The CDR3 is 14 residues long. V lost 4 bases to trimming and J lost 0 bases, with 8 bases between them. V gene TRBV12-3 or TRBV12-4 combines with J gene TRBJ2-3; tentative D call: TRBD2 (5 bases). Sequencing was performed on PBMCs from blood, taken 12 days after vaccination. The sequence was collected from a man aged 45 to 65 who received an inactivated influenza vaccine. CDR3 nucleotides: TGTGCCAGCAGTTCCCGGACTAGCACAGATACGCAGTATTTT. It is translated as CASSSRTSTDTQYF.